This TCR beta chain was found in a study of shared clonotypes between healthy human individuals. The CDR3 loop spans 12 amino acids. CDR1 GTSNPN and CDR2 SVGIG come from the germline V gene (reference sequence). Trimming removed 2 bases at V and 2 bases at J, with 4 bases between. Sequencing was performed with immunoSEQ multiplex PCR; in TCRdb, only in-frame clones are kept and a portion is missing. The sample contains about 2.3 million clones, about 90% of which appear only once. Points from the study as a whole: Limited genetic and exposure-history diversity came from having few donors.

This clone has more than one count but fewer than ten. Its antigen remains unidentified. The identical CDR3 is also encoded by other nucleotide sequences in the sample. The clonotype was recovered from a man aged 18 to 29 in good health. Some clones in this sample may be carry-over from other donors' samples. The sequencing input was naive CD4+ T cells from PBMCs. Subset given: CD45RA+ positively selected. The chain couples TRBV30 to TRBJ1-5; D gene uncertain. CDR3 DNA: TGTGCCTGGAGTAGGGGCAATCAGCCCCAGCATTTT. Its protein is CAWSRGNQPQHF.